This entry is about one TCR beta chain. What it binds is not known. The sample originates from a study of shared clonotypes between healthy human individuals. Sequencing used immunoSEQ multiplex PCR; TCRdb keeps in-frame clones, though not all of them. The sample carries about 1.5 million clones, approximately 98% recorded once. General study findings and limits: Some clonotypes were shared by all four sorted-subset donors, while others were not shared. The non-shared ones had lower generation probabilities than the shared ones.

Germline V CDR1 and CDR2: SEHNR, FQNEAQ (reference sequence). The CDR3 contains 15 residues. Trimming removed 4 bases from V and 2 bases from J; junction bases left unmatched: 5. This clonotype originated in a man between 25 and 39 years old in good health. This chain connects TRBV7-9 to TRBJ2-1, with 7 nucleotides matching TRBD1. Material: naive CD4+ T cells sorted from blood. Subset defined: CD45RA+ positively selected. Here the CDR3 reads CASSSWGQTYNEQFF. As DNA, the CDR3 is TGTGCCAGCAGCTCTTGGGGACAGACCTACAATGAGCAGTTCTTC. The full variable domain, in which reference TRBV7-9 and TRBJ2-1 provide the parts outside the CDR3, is DTGVSQNPRHKITKRGQNVTFRCDPISEHNRLYWYRQTLGQGPEFLTYFQNEAQLEKSRLLSDRFSAERPKGSFSTLEIQRTEQGDSAMYLCASSSWGQTYNEQFFGPGTRLTVL.